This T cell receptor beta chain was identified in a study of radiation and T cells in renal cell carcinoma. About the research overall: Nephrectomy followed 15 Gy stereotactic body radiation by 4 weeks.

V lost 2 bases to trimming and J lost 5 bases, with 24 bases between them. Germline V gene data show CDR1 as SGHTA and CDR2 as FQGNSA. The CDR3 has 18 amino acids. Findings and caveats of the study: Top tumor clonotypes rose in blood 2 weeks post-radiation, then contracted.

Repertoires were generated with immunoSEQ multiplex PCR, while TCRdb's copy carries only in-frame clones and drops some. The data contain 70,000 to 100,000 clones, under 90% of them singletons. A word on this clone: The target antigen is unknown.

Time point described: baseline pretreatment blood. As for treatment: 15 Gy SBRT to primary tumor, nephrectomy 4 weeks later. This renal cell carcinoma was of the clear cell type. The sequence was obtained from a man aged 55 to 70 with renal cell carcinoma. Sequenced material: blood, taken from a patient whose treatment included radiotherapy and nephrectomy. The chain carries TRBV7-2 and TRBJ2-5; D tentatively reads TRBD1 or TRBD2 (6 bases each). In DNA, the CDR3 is TGTGCCAGCAGCTTAAGTAGGTTGGCTCGGGGGCTTTCCGAGACCCAGTACTTC. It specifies CASSLSRLARGLSETQYF. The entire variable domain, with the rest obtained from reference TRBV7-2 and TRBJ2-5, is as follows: GAGVSQSPSNKVTEKGKDVELRCDPISGHTALYWYRQSLGQGLEFLIYFQGNSAPDKSGLPSDRFSAERTGGSVSTLTIQRTQQEDSAVYLCASSLSRLARGLSETQYFGPGTRLLVL.